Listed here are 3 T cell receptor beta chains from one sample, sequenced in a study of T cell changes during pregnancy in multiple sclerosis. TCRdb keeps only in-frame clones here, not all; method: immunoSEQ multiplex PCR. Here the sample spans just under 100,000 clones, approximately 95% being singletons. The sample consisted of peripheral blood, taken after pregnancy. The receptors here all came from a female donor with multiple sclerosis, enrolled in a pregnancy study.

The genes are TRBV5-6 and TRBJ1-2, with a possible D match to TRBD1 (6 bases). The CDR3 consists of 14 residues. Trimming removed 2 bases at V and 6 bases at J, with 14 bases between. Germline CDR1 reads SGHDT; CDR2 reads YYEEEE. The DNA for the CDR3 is TGTGCCAGCAGCTTTGCAGGGGAAAGTAATGGCTACACCTTC. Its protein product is CASSFAGESNGYTF. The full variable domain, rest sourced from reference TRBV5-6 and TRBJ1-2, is DAGVTQSPTHLIKTRGQQVTLRCSPKSGHDTVSWYQQALGQGPQFIFQYYEEEERQRGNFPDRFSGHQFPNYSSELNVNALLLGDSALYLCASSFAGESNGYTFGSGTRLTVV.

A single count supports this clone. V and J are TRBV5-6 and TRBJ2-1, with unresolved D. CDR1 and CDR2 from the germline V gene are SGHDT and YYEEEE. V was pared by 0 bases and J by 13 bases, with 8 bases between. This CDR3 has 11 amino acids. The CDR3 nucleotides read TGTGCCAGCAGCTTGGACGGGTACCAGTTCTTC. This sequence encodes CASSLDGYQFF.

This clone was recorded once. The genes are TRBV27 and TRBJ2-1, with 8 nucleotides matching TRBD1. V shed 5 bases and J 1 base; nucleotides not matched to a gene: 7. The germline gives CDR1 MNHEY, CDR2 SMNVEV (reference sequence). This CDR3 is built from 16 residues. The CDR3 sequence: CASSRAGGESYNEQFF. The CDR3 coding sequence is TGTGCCAGCAGTCGTGCAGGGGGCGAATCCTACAATGAGCAGTTCTTC.